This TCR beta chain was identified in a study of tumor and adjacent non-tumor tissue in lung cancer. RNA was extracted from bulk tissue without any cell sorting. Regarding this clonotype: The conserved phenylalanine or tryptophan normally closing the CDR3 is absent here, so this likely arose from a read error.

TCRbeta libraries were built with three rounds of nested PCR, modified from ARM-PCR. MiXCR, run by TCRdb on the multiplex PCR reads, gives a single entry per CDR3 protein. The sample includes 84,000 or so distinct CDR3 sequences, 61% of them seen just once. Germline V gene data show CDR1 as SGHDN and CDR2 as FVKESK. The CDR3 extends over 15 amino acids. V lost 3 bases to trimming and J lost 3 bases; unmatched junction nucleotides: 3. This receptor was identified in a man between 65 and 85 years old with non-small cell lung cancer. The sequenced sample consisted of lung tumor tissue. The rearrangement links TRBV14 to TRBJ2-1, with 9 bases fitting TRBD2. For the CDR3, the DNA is TGTGCCAGCAGCCAGTGGCGGGGGGGCTACAATGAGCAGTTCTTA. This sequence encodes CASSQWRGGYNEQFL.